The TCR beta chain under discussion was sequenced for a study of CD8+ T cells in alopecia areata. Study background: Tofacitinib administration to treated patients was oral, at 5 to 10 mg twice daily.

In regard to this clone: No antigen is known for it.

Whole-study findings and limits: Higher clonality and more expanded CD8+ clones appeared in lesional than normal scalp. On tofacitinib, scalp and blood still held many of the expanded lesional clones.

V was trimmed by 5 bases and J by 3 bases, leaving 7 bases between them. The CDR3 is 12 residues long. CDR1 and CDR2 from the germline V gene are MDHEN and SYDVKM. RNA extraction and reverse transcription yielded cDNA as sequencing template. The repertoire was sequenced with immunoSEQ multiplex PCR; TCRdb's copy has only in-frame clones and lacks some. Here the sample spans more than 150,000 clones, around 56% being singletons. Treatment indicated: oral pan-JAK inhibitor, 5-10 mg twice daily. The sequenced sample was CD4+ T cells sorted from blood, obtained at week 4, from a patient treated with tofacitinib. This chain joins TRBV28 and TRBJ1-1; a possible D gene is TRBD1 (5 bases). The TCR originated in a human donor with alopecia areata. The CDR3 sequence: CASSRQYTEAFF. Here the CDR3 DNA reads TGTGCCAGCAGTCGACAGTACACTGAAGCTTTCTTT.